This TCR beta chain originates from a study of blood T cell repertoires in COVID-19. About the study: Whether acute or convalescent, the COVID-19 samples came from the United States, Italy and Spain.

This CDR3 is 16 amino acids long. V was pared by 0 bases and J by 0 bases, with 9 bases between. Germline CDR1 SEHNR, CDR2 FQNEAQ (reference sequence). Generated by immunoSEQ multiplex PCR, the TCRdb table keeps only in-frame clones and is missing some. The sample yields more than 45,000 clones, about nine tenths seen once. This clone was picked up a small number of times. The sequence came from a human donor in a cohort sampled during active COVID-19. The sample was peripheral blood. The J gene is TRBJ1-5, the V gene TRBV7-9, with a weak D call TRBD1 (5 bases). In DNA, the CDR3 is TGTGCCAGCAGCTTAGCGGGCAGGGATAGCAATCAGCCCCAGCATTTT. Protein sequence: CASSLAGRDSNQPQHF.